A selection of T cell receptor beta chains follows, all from one sample in a study of long-term antiretroviral therapy in people with HIV. Generated by immunoSEQ multiplex PCR, the TCRdb table keeps only in-frame clones and is missing some. The data contain under 20,000 clones, around nine tenths of them singletons. This specimen was unsorted PBMCs, taken 0.5 years after starting antiretroviral therapy. Source of these receptors: a man aged 35 to 55 with HIV. CDR3s leave out the opening cysteine and the closing phenylalanine or tryptophan. Rows may omit the clone size; those that give it use once, few, many or a size class.

CDR3 protein: ASSLYVGDGSTDTQY
clone size: .
V gene: TRBV13
J gene: TRBJ2-3

CDR3 protein: ASSYYRGYEQY
clone size: .
V gene: TRBV6-5
J gene: TRBJ2-7

CDR3 protein: ASSGEGSGNTIY
clone size: once
V gene: TRBV9
J gene: TRBJ1-3

CDR3 protein: ASSPTGTANSPLH
clone size: few
V gene: TRBV7-2
J gene: TRBJ1-6

CDR3 protein: ASSLGQGKIYTGELF
clone size: .
V gene: TRBV5-6
J gene: TRBJ2-2

CDR3 protein: ASSGWTTNEKLF
clone size: .
V gene: TRBV2
J gene: TRBJ1-4

CDR3 protein: ASSPGRLNEKLF
clone size: .
V gene: TRBV7-8
J gene: TRBJ1-4

CDR3 protein: ASSLAGSGRQLTGELF
clone size: .
V gene: TRBV5-6
J gene: TRBJ2-2

CDR3 protein: ASSIGGNGYT
clone size: .
V gene: TRBV19
J gene: TRBJ1-2

CDR3 protein: ASSYRPPYGELF
clone size: .
V gene: TRBV11-2
J gene: TRBJ2-2

CDR3 protein: ASSQTSSNQPQH
clone size: .
V gene: TRBV5-5
J gene: TRBJ1-5

CDR3 protein: ATAVSGGADTQY
clone size: few
V gene: TRBV7-2
J gene: TRBJ2-3

CDR3 protein: ASSPSLGVGNSPLH
clone size: .
V gene: TRBV18
J gene: TRBJ1-6

CDR3 protein: ASSPRGGTALNTEAF
clone size: .
V gene: TRBV5-4
J gene: TRBJ1-1

CDR3 protein: ASSLIPGLAGSSTDTQY
clone size: .
V gene: TRBV5-4
J gene: TRBJ2-3

CDR3 protein: ASSRLAGAGTDTQY
clone size: once
V gene: TRBV28
J gene: TRBJ2-3

CDR3 protein: ASSLPSGGGLYEQY
clone size: .
V gene: TRBV5-4
J gene: TRBJ2-7

CDR3 protein: ASQGQIQETQY
clone size: .
V gene: TRBV2
J gene: TRBJ2-5

CDR3 protein: ASRPRTSGRNTRTDTQY
clone size: .
V gene: TRBV7-8
J gene: TRBJ2-3

CDR3 protein: ASSYVATGELF
clone size: .
V gene: TRBV6-5
J gene: TRBJ2-2

CDR3 protein: ASSLGTSRY
clone size: .
V gene: TRBV7-9
J gene: TRBJ2-3

CDR3 protein: ASSPGTGSSYEQY
clone size: .
V gene: TRBV4-3
J gene: TRBJ2-7

CDR3 protein: ASSPNRLEQF
clone size: .
V gene: TRBV11-1
J gene: TRBJ2-1

CDR3 protein: ASSSTGTKNTGELF
clone size: .
V gene: TRBV7-2
J gene: TRBJ2-2

CDR3 protein: ASSPDRGGGTNEKLF
clone size: .
V gene: TRBV7-9
J gene: TRBJ1-4

CDR3 protein: ATSREFGASGSEKTGELF
clone size: .
V gene: TRBV15
J gene: TRBJ2-2

CDR3 protein: ASSELLGGPGYT
clone size: .
V gene: TRBV10-1
J gene: TRBJ1-2

CDR3 protein: ASSPVSQVIGYEQY
clone size: .
V gene: TRBV18
J gene: TRBJ2-7

CDR3 protein: ASRPGSGSYNEQF
clone size: .
V gene: TRBV28
J gene: TRBJ2-1

CDR3 protein: ASSLGPNNQPQH
clone size: few
V gene: TRBV11-2
J gene: TRBJ1-5

CDR3 protein: ASSLAGGTGTGTQY
clone size: .
V gene: TRBV5-1
J gene: TRBJ2-3

CDR3 protein: ASGGGGALEDTIY
clone size: .
V gene: TRBV28
J gene: TRBJ1-3

CDR3 protein: ASSWGRVSTDTQY
clone size: .
V gene: TRBV5-8
J gene: TRBJ2-3

CDR3 protein: ASSAPLAFTDTQY
clone size: .
V gene: TRBV5-6
J gene: TRBJ2-3

CDR3 protein: ASSLLAPGRTEAF
clone size: .
V gene: TRBV14
J gene: TRBJ1-1

CDR3 protein: ASSLGGSYNEQF
clone size: few
V gene: TRBV27
J gene: TRBJ2-1

CDR3 protein: ASSTQPGGPKAGANVLT
clone size: .
V gene: TRBV19
J gene: TRBJ2-6

CDR3 protein: ASSPMGTTTEAF
clone size: .
V gene: TRBV19
J gene: TRBJ1-1

CDR3 protein: ASSVGGTTYNEQF
clone size: .
V gene: TRBV9
J gene: TRBJ2-1

CDR3 protein: ASSSVEASYGYT
clone size: .
V gene: TRBV6-6
J gene: TRBJ1-2

CDR3 protein: ASSPWEVSGKLF
clone size: .
V gene: TRBV11-2
J gene: TRBJ1-4

CDR3 protein: ASSERTSGLYEQY
clone size: .
V gene: TRBV10-2
J gene: TRBJ2-7

CDR3 protein: ASSVDTSPGEQY
clone size: .
V gene: TRBV9
J gene: TRBJ2-7

CDR3 protein: ASSPNLNQPQH
clone size: .
V gene: TRBV6-5
J gene: TRBJ1-5

CDR3 protein: ASSDIDSSGGYT
clone size: .
V gene: TRBV5-1
J gene: TRBJ1-2

CDR3 protein: ASSQDRGSQETQY
clone size: once
V gene: TRBV4-3
J gene: TRBJ2-5

CDR3 protein: ASSLAFSGSKNIQY
clone size: .
V gene: TRBV5-1
J gene: TRBJ2-4

CDR3 protein: ASSLGARGAFGTGELF
clone size: .
V gene: TRBV5-1
J gene: TRBJ2-2

CDR3 protein: SADRGQETQY
clone size: .
V gene: TRBV29-1
J gene: TRBJ2-5

CDR3 protein: AISESLRDSGELF
clone size: .
V gene: TRBV10-3
J gene: TRBJ2-2

CDR3 protein: ASKAGAGGELF
clone size: .
V gene: TRBV7-8
J gene: TRBJ2-2

CDR3 protein: AISESFGQQNNEQF
clone size: .
V gene: TRBV10-3
J gene: TRBJ2-1

CDR3 protein: ASSLETRLEYEQY
clone size: .
V gene: TRBV11-2
J gene: TRBJ2-7

CDR3 protein: ASSQAGDNFSSYNSPLH
clone size: few
V gene: TRBV4-1
J gene: TRBJ1-6

CDR3 protein: ASRGLGLAGAETQY
clone size: .
V gene: TRBV25-1
J gene: TRBJ2-5

CDR3 protein: ASSPSSGGIGETQY
clone size: once
V gene: TRBV7-2
J gene: TRBJ2-5

CDR3 protein: ASRELAGYNEQF
clone size: .
V gene: TRBV4-1
J gene: TRBJ2-1

CDR3 protein: ASSLEASGMETQY
clone size: .
V gene: TRBV5-4
J gene: TRBJ2-5